These T cell receptor beta chains were read from a single sample in a study of glioma-infiltrating T cells after dendritic cell vaccination. Assay: immunoSEQ multiplex PCR; the TCRdb copy retains only in-frame clones and omits some. The table includes 75,000 to 95,000 clones, roughly 91% detected once. This sample comprised blood, obtained after dendritic cell vaccination. Receptors were obtained from a human donor with glioblastoma. Both conserved end residues are part of each CDR3. D genes are given only for firm matches. Only part of the rows carry a size: once, few, many, or a class if the clone is expanded.

d_gene: TRBD1
abundance: -
j_gene: TRBJ1-5
v_gene: TRBV6-5
CDR3nt: TGTGCCAGCAGACCAACAGGGGAAGGCAATCAGCCCCAGCATTTT
CDR3aa: CASRPTGEGNQPQHF

d_gene: -
abundance: -
j_gene: TRBJ1-5
v_gene: TRBV19
CDR3nt: TGTGCCAGTAGTACGATAGCCTGGCAGCCCCAGCATTTT
CDR3aa: CASSTIAWQPQHF

d_gene: TRBD2
abundance: -
j_gene: TRBJ2-2
v_gene: TRBV18
CDR3nt: TGTGCCAGCTCACGGAGCTCCGGGACTAGCGGGCCCGGAGGCGGGGAGCTGTTTTTT
CDR3aa: CASSRSSGTSGPGGGELFF

d_gene: TRBD2
abundance: -
j_gene: TRBJ2-7
v_gene: TRBV7-9
CDR3nt: TGTGCCAGCAGCTTAGGTAGCGGGAAAACCTACGAGCAGTACTTC
CDR3aa: CASSLGSGKTYEQYF

d_gene: -
abundance: -
j_gene: TRBJ1-6
v_gene: TRBV25-1
CDR3nt: TGTGCCAGCAGTGAACACGCACGGAATTCACCCCTCCACTTT
CDR3aa: CASSEHARNSPLHF

d_gene: TRBD1
abundance: -
j_gene: TRBJ1-6
v_gene: TRBV19
CDR3nt: TGTGCCAGTAGTATAACCGGGACAGGGGGCGGGTTTGTGAATTCACCCCTCCACTTT
CDR3aa: CASSITGTGGGFVNSPLHF

d_gene: -
abundance: -
j_gene: TRBJ1-3
v_gene: TRBV2
CDR3nt: TGTGCCAGCAGTGTGCAGGGGCTGGGAGGAAACACCATATATTTT
CDR3aa: CASSVQGLGGNTIYF

d_gene: -
abundance: -
j_gene: TRBJ1-4
v_gene: TRBV7-2
CDR3nt: TGTGCCAGCAGCTTAGGGGGCCTAGGGGAAAAACTGTTTTTT
CDR3aa: CASSLGGLGEKLFF

d_gene: TRBD1
abundance: once
j_gene: TRBJ2-5
v_gene: TRBV19
CDR3nt: TGTGCCAGTAGTATAGGCAGGGGGCAGGAGACCCAGTACTTC
CDR3aa: CASSIGRGQETQYF

d_gene: -
abundance: -
j_gene: TRBJ2-1
v_gene: TRBV7-9
CDR3nt: TGTGCCAGCAGAGGGGGTAGCTCCTACAATGAGCAGTTCTTC
CDR3aa: CASRGGSSYNEQFF